The next 7 T cell receptor beta chains were all read from a single sample in a study of shared clonotypes between healthy human individuals. Sequencing used immunoSEQ multiplex PCR; TCRdb keeps in-frame clones, though not all of them. The data show roughly 330,000 clones, with about 74% seen just once and around 10% held by the top ten. Sequences were obtained from memory CD4+ T cells sorted from blood. Subset denoted: CD45RA-negative fraction. These receptors all come from a man between 25 and 39 years old in good health.

This clone ranks as medium-sized. This specimen includes other DNA sequences encoding the same CDR3. The rearrangement links TRBV10-2 to TRBJ1-3; D is unresolved. Germline CDR1 is WSHSY and CDR2 is SAAADI. This CDR3 region has 16 residues. V was clipped by 6 bases and J by 0 bases, with 15 bases between them. The CDR3 spells CASRDAGFSSGNTIYF. The DNA of the CDR3 is TGCGCCAGCAGAGATGCGGGCTTCAGCTCTGGAAACACCATATATTTT.

This sequence joins TRBV29-1 and TRBJ2-2; 11 bases match TRBD2. In germline, CDR1 is SQVTM, CDR2 ANQGSEA. The CDR3 totals 14 residues. Unmatched junction bases numbered 4, after V lost 3 bases and J lost 7 bases. The CDR3 coding sequence is TGCAGCGTTGATCCTGGGACTAGCGGCGGGGAGCTGTTTTTT. Translation gives CSVDPGTSGGELFF.

The V call is TRBV30, the J call TRBJ1-2; perhaps TRBD1 as D (5 bases). This CDR3 comprises 16 residues. CDR1 is GTSNPN, CDR2 SVGIG, per germline (reference sequence). The V end was cut by 0 bases, the J end by 9 bases, with 23 bases between. For the CDR3, the DNA is TGTGCCTGGAGTGTAATAAGAAGGGGAAGAATAGGAAGCTACACCTTC. This translates into CAWSVIRRGRIGSYTF.

The table lists this clone with a count of one. V gene TRBV29-1 combines with J gene TRBJ1-1; perhaps TRBD1 as D (6 bases). Germline-derived CDR1 and CDR2 are SQVTM and ANQGSEA. V dropped 8 bases and J dropped 1 base, with 14 bases sitting between them. This CDR3 has 13 residues. CDR3 sequence: CSPAEQGNTEAFF. DNA of the CDR3: TGCAGCCCCGCCGAACAGGGGAACACTGAAGCTTTCTTT.

On this clone itself: One end of the junction varies from germline; a read error may be responsible. This rearrangement joins TRBV20-1 to TRBJ2-7; 8 bases line up with TRBD2. CDR1 is DFQATT and CDR2 is SNEGSKA in the germline V gene (reference sequence). The CDR3 is 11 residues long. CDR3 in DNA: TGCAGTGCTAGAGGCCTAGCGGGCAGATTTTTC. It yields the protein CSARGLAGRFF.

The chain carries TRBV7-8 and TRBJ2-3; D perhaps matches TRBD2 (6 bases). Germline V gene lookup returns CDR1 SGHVS and CDR2 FQNEAQ. The V end lost 5 bases, the J end lost 1 base, and 16 bases lay between the germline ends. This CDR3 is built from 16 residues. The CDR3 spells CASSQGLGGGTDTQYF. DNA of the CDR3: TGTGCCAGCAGCCAAGGGTTGGGGGGAGGCACAGATACGCAGTATTTT.

The V and J genes are TRBV9 and TRBJ2-7, with D possibly TRBD2 on 6 matching bases. V gave up 0 bases and J gave up 0 bases, with 13 bases separating them. Germline V gene lookup returns CDR1 SGDLS and CDR2 YYNGEE. The CDR3 has 16 amino acids. The CDR3 loop reads CASSVDGRDLSYEQYF. The DNA of the CDR3 is TGTGCCAGCAGCGTAGATGGGCGGGATCTCTCCTACGAGCAGTACTTC.